Below, 18 T cell receptor beta chains from the same sample are listed, as sequenced in a study of blood T cell repertoires in COVID-19. Assay used: immunoSEQ multiplex PCR; TCRdb lists only in-frame clones, some missing. Of about 390,000 clones in the sample, about 89% were seen once. The sequencing input was peripheral blood. These TCRs come from a woman in her sixties with COVID-19, enrolled during active disease.

The rearrangement uses TRBV5-4 and TRBJ2-2; D is possibly TRBD2 (5 bases). The CDR3 contains 13 residues. Germline V gene sequence: CDR1 SGHNT, CDR2 YYREEE (reference sequence). V was pared by 7 bases and J by 1 base, with 8 bases between. CDR3 sequence: CASGERNTGELFF. CDR3 coding DNA: TGTGCCAGCGGGGAGAGGAACACCGGGGAGCTGTTTTTT.

DNA for the CDR3: TGTGCCAGCTCACCCATACCGGACACCCCAACGAACTATGGCTACACCTTC. Amino acid sequence: CASSPIPDTPTNYGYTF. The rearrangement links TRBV18 to TRBJ1-2, with TRBD1 as a possible D gene (5 bases). Germline assignment: CDR1 KGHSH and CDR2 LQKENI. The CDR3 loop spans 17 amino acids. Between the trimmed V and J ends, which lost 3 bases and 2 bases, there was a span of 19 bases. The full variable domain, rest sourced from reference TRBV18 and TRBJ1-2, is NAGVMQNPRHLVRRRGQEARLRCSPMKGHSHVYWYRQLPEEGLKFMVYLQKENIIDESGMPKERFSAEFPKEGPSILRIQQVVRGDSAAYFCASSPIPDTPTNYGYTFGSGTRLTVV.

The genes are TRBV5-1 and TRBJ2-7; 8 positions agree with TRBD1. The germline V gene encodes CDR1 SGHRS and CDR2 YFSETQ. The CDR3 has 14 residues. Losses at the gene ends were 2 bases for V and 6 bases for J; bases not matched to a gene: 7. CDR3 sequence: CASSFGQGALEQYF. The CDR3 coding sequence is TGCGCCAGCAGCTTCGGACAGGGAGCTCTCGAGCAGTACTTC.

This chain uses TRBV7-9 with TRBJ1-1; unclear D gene. The CDR3 totals 13 residues. CDR1 is SEHNR and CDR2 is FQNEAQ in the germline V gene (reference sequence). The V gene lost 4 bases and the J gene lost 4 bases, with 10 bases spanning the gap. CDR3: CASSSVGRTEAFF. The CDR3 nucleotides read TGTGCCAGCAGCTCGGTCGGTCGCACTGAAGCTTTCTTT. Variable domain in full (rest from reference TRBV7-9 and TRBJ1-1): DTGVSQNPRHKITKRGQNVTFRCDPISEHNRLYWYRQTLGQGPEFLTYFQNEAQLEKSRLLSDRFSAERPKGSFSTLEIQRTEQGDSAMYLCASSSVGRTEAFFGQGTRLTVV.

This chain links TRBV18 with TRBJ2-5; D may be TRBD2 (6 bases). The germline gives CDR1 KGHSH, CDR2 LQKENI. V lost 3 bases and J 7 bases, leaving 15 bases between the germline ends. The CDR3 length is 14 residues. CDR3 bases: TGTGCCAGCTCACCGGGGACTGGCCCTGGGACCCAGTACTTC. As protein: CASSPGTGPGTQYF.

The CDR3 DNA sequence: TGTGCCAGCAGTTTCGCCAGGGCGACCGGGGAGCTGTTTTTT. Translating gives CASSFARATGELFF. The rearrangement uses TRBV6-6 and TRBJ2-2; TRBD1 is a possible D gene (5 bases). Germline loops: CDR1 MNHNY, CDR2 SVGAGI (reference sequence). The ends were cut back, 4 bases at V and 5 bases at J, with 11 bases in the middle. This CDR3 spans 14 amino acids.

CDR3 nucleotide sequence: TGTGCCAGCAGCGAAAGAAGTAACGGTCGGGGGGCAGATACTGAAGCTTTCTTT. As protein: CASSERSNGRGADTEAFF. The J gene is TRBJ1-1, the V gene TRBV7-6, with D perhaps TRBD1 (6 bases). Trimming removed 5 bases at V and 5 bases at J, with 27 bases between. The CDR3 contains 18 residues. Germline CDR1 and CDR2: SGHVS and FNYEAQ.

This chain joins TRBV5-1 and TRBJ1-2; tentative D call: TRBD1 (5 bases). This CDR3 is 13 amino acids long. Germline lookup yields CDR1 SGHRS and CDR2 YFSETQ. The V end was cut by 3 bases, the J end by 3 bases, with 9 bases between. The CDR3: CASSYQGDYGYTF. CDR3 nucleotides: TGCGCCAGCAGCTACCAGGGTGACTATGGCTACACCTTC. The full variable domain, completed using reference TRBV5-1 and TRBJ1-2, is KAGVTQTPRYLIKTRGQQVTLSCSPISGHRSVSWYQQTPGQGLQFLFEYFSETQRNKGNFPGRFSGRQFSNSRSEMNVSTLELGDSALYLCASSYQGDYGYTFGSGTRLTVV.

The V and J genes are TRBV3-1 (or the pseudogene TRBV3-2) and TRBJ2-5; 11 bases are shared with TRBD2. The ends lost 8 bases at V and 2 bases at J; junction bases unmatched: 10. Germline CDR1 is LGHDT and CDR2 is YNNKEL (reference sequence). CDR3 length equals 16 residues. This CDR3 reads CASGRVAGGTQETQYF. The CDR3 DNA sequence: TGTGCCAGCGGCAGAGTAGCGGGGGGGACGCAAGAGACCCAGTACTTC.

V usage is TRBV18 and J usage is TRBJ1-5; a possible D gene is TRBD1 (6 bases). CDR1 and CDR2 (germline): KGHSH, LQKENI. The CDR3 is 16 amino acids. Trimming shortened V by 0 bases and J by 6 bases, and 15 bases separated the two germline ends. The CDR3 sequence is CASSPPPGGLSQPQHF. In nucleotides, the CDR3 is TGTGCCAGCTCACCACCTCCCGGGGGGCTCAGTCAGCCCCAGCATTTT.

The chain recombines TRBV19 with TRBJ1-2, with TRBD1 identical over 8 bases. Looked up from germline, CDR1 is LNHDA and CDR2 is SQIVND (reference sequence). Losses at the gene ends were 6 bases for V and 8 bases for J; bases not matched to a gene: 8. This CDR3 spans 13 amino acids. The CDR3 DNA reads as TGTGCCAGTAGGAAGGACAGGGAGAGAGGCTACACCTTC. It codes for CASRKDRERGYTF. The whole variable domain, filled in from reference TRBV19 and TRBJ1-2, reads DGGITQSPKYLFRKEGQNVTLSCEQNLNHDAMYWYRQDPGQGLRLIYYSQIVNDFQKGDIAEGYSVSREKKESFPLTVTSAQKNPTAFYLCASRKDRERGYTFGSGTRLTVV.

The rearrangement links TRBV7-8 to TRBJ2-5; 10 bases fit TRBD1. Germline V gene sequence: CDR1 SGHVS, CDR2 FQNEAQ. J lost 6 bases, V lost 3 bases, and 16 bases had no gene match. The CDR3 has 18 residues. This CDR3 reads CASSFLSGQGPQGQTQYF. The CDR3 bases are TGTGCCAGCAGCTTCCTTTCGGGACAGGGGCCCCAAGGGCAGACCCAGTACTTC. The variable domain in full, completed from reference TRBV7-8 and TRBJ2-5, reads GAGVSQSPRYKVAKRGQDVALRCDPISGHVSLFWYQQALGQGPEFLTYFQNEAQLDKSGLPSDRFFAERPEGSVSTLKIQRTQQEDSAVYLCASSFLSGQGPQGQTQYFGPGTRLLVL.

This chain links TRBV5-1 with TRBJ1-1, with TRBD1 as a possible D gene (5 bases). Trimming removed 0 bases at V and 3 bases at J, with 9 bases between. In germline, CDR1 is SGHRS, CDR2 YFSETQ. This CDR3 spans 14 amino acids. The CDR3 nucleotides are TGCGCCAGCAGCTTGGGACAGTCGCACACTGAAGCTTTCTTT. It translates to CASSLGQSHTEAFF.

This clone was seen a single time. Here the CDR3 reads CASSQVNLRRSSGANVLTF. The CDR3 DNA sequence: TGCGCCAGCAGCCAAGTAAATCTTAGGAGGTCGTCTGGGGCCAACGTCCTGACTTTC. The gene calls are TRBV4-1 and TRBJ2-6; TRBD2 is a possible D gene (5 bases). The CDR3 is 19 residues long. Trimming shortened V by 1 base and J by 1 base, and 17 bases separated the two germline ends. Germline assignment: CDR1 MGHRA and CDR2 YSYEKL.

The V and J genes are TRBV12-5 and TRBJ2-7, with D maybe TRBD2 (5 bases). Germline CDR1 reads LGHNT; CDR2 reads FRNRAP. Trimming took 0 bases from V and 7 from J, leaving 7 bases between them. The CDR3 is 12 residues long. CDR3 in amino acids: CASGLVGREQYF. CDR3 nucleotide sequence: TGTGCTAGTGGTTTGGTAGGGAGAGAGCAGTACTTC. Full variable domain (outside the CDR3, taken from reference TRBV12-5 and TRBJ2-7): DARVTQTPRHKVTEMGQEVTMRCQPILGHNTVFWYRQTMMQGLELLAYFRNRAPLDDSGMPKDRFSAEMPDATLATLKIQPSEPRDSAVYFCASGLVGREQYFGPGTRLTVT.

This chain joins TRBV7-3 and TRBJ2-1; 8 nucleotides match TRBD2. Per germline, CDR1 SGHTA and CDR2 FQGTGA. The CDR3 is 16 residues long. V was pared by 5 bases and J by 0 bases, with 6 bases of the junction left unmatched. The CDR3 region has the DNA TGTGCCAGCAGCCCCTCCGGGGGGGGCTCCTACAATGAGCAGTTCTTC. Translation: CASSPSGGGSYNEQFF. Full variable domain (missing parts from reference TRBV7-3 and TRBJ2-1): GAGVSQTPSNKVTEKGKYVELRCDPISGHTALYWYRQSLGQGPEFLIYFQGTGAADDSGLPNDRFFAVRPEGSVSTLKIQRTERGDSAVYLCASSPSGGGSYNEQFFGPGTRLTVL.

This chain links TRBV6-2 or TRBV6-3 with TRBJ2-5, with 8 bases identical to TRBD2. Germline trimming cut 5 bases from V and 1 base from J; bases unmatched to any gene: 6. The CDR3 spans 15 residues. In germline, CDR1 is MNHEY, CDR2 SVGEGT. The CDR3 is CASSPQLAVQETQYF. Here the CDR3 DNA reads TGTGCCAGCAGTCCGCAACTAGCGGTCCAAGAGACCCAGTACTTC.

This chain links TRBV4-2 with TRBJ2-1; 8 positions match TRBD2. Looked up from germline, CDR1 is LGHNA and CDR2 is YNFKEQ. Losses at the gene ends were 1 base for V and 0 bases for J; bases not matched to a gene: 2. The CDR3 has 16 amino acids. CDR3 in DNA: TGTGCCAGCAGCCAAGTACTAGCGGCCTCCTACAATGAGCAGTTCTTC. It codes for CASSQVLAASYNEQFF.